The 26 T cell receptor beta chains reported below all come from one sample, sequenced in a study of cytomegalovirus exposure and HLA in healthy donors. The data were produced by immunoSEQ multiplex PCR, yet TCRdb's version contains in-frame clones alone and is incomplete. This table has over 200,000 clones, around 86% appearing once. The sequenced material came from PBMCs. These receptors were obtained from a woman between 18 and 30 years old in good health and CMV-seropositive.

V is TRBV4-1 and J is TRBJ2-1; TRBD2 agrees at 8 bases. Germline lookup yields CDR1 MGHRA and CDR2 YSYEKL. The V gene end was trimmed by 1 base and the J gene end by 9 bases; junction bases not matched to a gene: 14. The CDR3 covers 17 residues. This chain's CDR3 is CASSQVISGVWRGEQFF. As DNA, the CDR3 is TGCGCCAGCAGCCAAGTCATTAGCGGGGTCTGGAGGGGTGAGCAGTTCTTC.

J is TRBJ2-1 and V is TRBV7-9, with 14 nucleotides matching TRBD2. Looked up from germline, CDR1 is SEHNR and CDR2 is FQNEAQ (reference sequence). The CDR3 is made up of 16 amino acids. V was clipped by 5 bases and J by 8 bases; unmatched bases: 8. The CDR3 sequence: CASSPKTSGRADEQFF. As DNA, the CDR3 is TGTGCCAGCAGCCCTAAGACTAGCGGGAGGGCAGATGAGCAGTTCTTC.

V usage is TRBV6-5 and J usage is TRBJ1-5, with TRBD1 as a possible D gene (6 bases). Per the germline V gene, CDR1 is MNHEY and CDR2 is SVGAGI. The V gene lost 8 bases and the J gene lost 7 bases, with 15 bases spanning the gap. The CDR3 contains 13 residues. In DNA form, the CDR3 reads TGTGCCAGCGGCAGGGGAGCCAACCAGCCCCAGCATTTT. It is translated as CASGRGANQPQHF.

J is TRBJ2-1 and V is TRBV27; TRBD2 matches 7 bases. The germline V gene has CDR1 MNHEY and CDR2 SMNVEV (reference sequence). J lost 5 bases, V lost 2 bases, and 9 bases had no gene match. CDR3 length equals 16 residues. CDR3 DNA: TGTGCCAGCAGTTTAGGGACGGGAGGTATGAACAATGAGCAGTTCTTC. As protein: CASSLGTGGMNNEQFF.

CDR3 bases: TGTGCCTGGAGTGTATACGCTAGCGGATCCTACGAGCAGTACTTC. Its translation: CAWSVYASGSYEQYF. The chain uses TRBV30 and TRBJ2-7; the match to TRBD2 covers 7 bases. The CDR3 spans 15 residues. CDR1 is GTSNPN and CDR2 is SVGIG in the germline V gene (reference sequence). V trimming: 0 bases; J trimming: 1 base; junction bases outside the gene matches: 6.

This chain uses TRBV6-1 with TRBJ2-3, with a tentative D call TRBD2 (5 bases). Trimming took 5 bases from V and 6 from J, leaving 18 bases between them. The length of the CDR3 is 15 residues. Germline CDR1 reads MNHNS; CDR2 reads SASEGT. The CDR3: CASSLLTGKVDTQYF. The CDR3 bases are TGTGCCAGCAGTTTACTGACGGGGAAGGTGGATACGCAGTATTTT.

This chain connects TRBV5-6 to TRBJ2-3; a possible D gene is TRBD2 (6 bases). Germline CDR1 is SGHDT and CDR2 is YYEEEE. Trimming left V 0 bases short and J 2 bases short, with 13 bases between. The CDR3 spans 16 residues. The CDR3, as DNA: TGTGCCAGCAGCTTGGTTCGGCGGGAATACACAGATACGCAGTATTTT. The encoded protein is CASSLVRREYTDTQYF.

The chain links TRBV9 to TRBJ2-2, with a possible D match to TRBD1 (5 bases). Germline CDR1 SGDLS, CDR2 YYNGEE. Trimming pared 0 bases from V and 8 bases from J, leaving 14 bases between. CDR3 length equals 15 residues. This CDR3 reads CASSVEGREMGELFF. CDR3 coding DNA: TGTGCCAGCAGCGTAGAGGGCAGGGAAATGGGGGAGCTGTTTTTT.

The table lists this clone with a count of one. The rearrangement joins TRBV28 to TRBJ2-7, with 11 nucleotides matching TRBD2. The CDR3 sequence is 13 residues long. Trimming at V came to 10 bases and at J to 2 bases, leaving 4 bases not matched to a gene. Germline values: CDR1 MDHEN, CDR2 SYDVKM. CDR3 protein: CATLLAGAYEQYF. As DNA, the CDR3 is TGTGCCACCTTACTAGCGGGGGCCTACGAGCAGTACTTC.

J is TRBJ2-7 and V is TRBV27; 9 nucleotides agree with TRBD2. The CDR3 totals 15 residues. Germline V CDR1 and CDR2: MNHEY, SMNVEV (reference sequence). J lost 3 bases, V lost 4 bases, and 7 bases had no gene match. For the CDR3, the DNA is TGTGCCAGCAGTTCCTTGAGCGGGAGGAACTACGAGCAGTACTTC. It codes for CASSSLSGRNYEQYF.

The chain couples TRBV29-1 to TRBJ2-1; TRBD2 aligns across 9 bases. From germline, CDR1 is SQVTM and CDR2 ANQGSEA. V was clipped by 5 bases and J by 5 bases; unmatched bases: 7. This CDR3 comprises 14 residues. The CDR3 loop is CSVLGLAIDNEQFF. In DNA, the CDR3 is TGCAGCGTTCTGGGACTAGCTATAGACAATGAGCAGTTCTTC.

The chain joins TRBV30 to TRBJ2-1; TRBD1 matches 7 bases. The germline V gene encodes CDR1 GTSNPN and CDR2 SVGIG (reference sequence). There are 15 residues in the CDR3. Germline trimming cut 3 bases from V and 4 bases from J; bases unmatched to any gene: 9. CDR3 protein: CAWSGDSRFYNEQFF. CDR3 nucleotides: TGTGCCTGGAGCGGGGACAGCCGATTTTACAATGAGCAGTTCTTC.

The rearrangement links TRBV9 to TRBJ2-5; TRBD2 matches at 9 bases. Per the germline V gene, CDR1 is SGDLS and CDR2 is YYNGEE. CDR3 length equals 16 residues. The V gene end was trimmed by 0 bases and the J gene end by 1 base; junction bases not matched to a gene: 4. CDR3 coding DNA: TGTGCCAGCAGCGTAGTGGCGGGAGGGCCCCAAGAGACCCAGTACTTC. Translated: CASSVVAGGPQETQYF.

There are many counts of this clone. The rearrangement uses TRBV4-1 and TRBJ1-5, with a tentative D call TRBD1 (6 bases). The CDR3 spans 15 residues. The germline V gene has CDR1 MGHRA and CDR2 YSYEKL. Trimming removed 6 bases at V and 2 bases at J, with 14 bases between. The chain's CDR3 is CASRTGPLGNQPQHF. The DNA for the CDR3 is TGCGCCAGCAGAACAGGGCCCCTAGGCAATCAGCCCCAGCATTTT.

V gene TRBV11-3 combines with J gene TRBJ2-3; 7 bases align to TRBD2. The CDR3 loop spans 15 amino acids. Germline V gives CDR1 SGHNT, CDR2 YENEEA. Trimming removed 3 bases from V and 3 bases from J; junction bases left unmatched: 6. The CDR3 loop is CASSLAGEATDTQYF. DNA of the CDR3: TGTGCCAGCAGCTTGGCGGGAGAGGCAACAGATACGCAGTATTTT.

The chain joins TRBV7-8 to TRBJ2-3; TRBD1 is a possible D gene (5 bases). CDR1 and CDR2 (germline): SGHVS, FQNEAQ. There are 16 residues in the CDR3. V was cut by 5 bases and J by 4 bases, with 19 bases left in between. CDR3 coding DNA: TGTGCCAGCAGCGGCCGACGCAGGGCCAATTCAGATACGCAGTATTTT. It translates to CASSGRRRANSDTQYF.

The gene calls are TRBV7-9 and TRBJ2-5, with D unresolved. The CDR3 totals 12 residues. V was shortened by 3 bases and J by 5 bases, with 7 bases between the two germline ends. CDR1 is SEHNR and CDR2 is FQNEAQ in the germline V gene (reference sequence). CDR3 sequence reads: CASSLPSETQYF. The DNA of the CDR3 is TGTGCCAGCAGCTTGCCTAGTGAGACCCAGTACTTC.

The V gene is TRBV7-9, the J gene TRBJ2-1; 8 bases line up with TRBD1. This CDR3 is 14 amino acids long. Germline CDR1 is SEHNR and CDR2 is FQNEAQ (reference sequence). With V trimmed by 5 bases and J by 5 bases, 5 bases remained unmatched. The CDR3 region is CASSPRTGNNEQFF. The CDR3 nucleotides are TGTGCCAGCAGCCCGCGGACAGGGAACAATGAGCAGTTCTTC.

CDR3 amino acids: CASTQEAPLTDTQYF. The CDR3 DNA sequence: TGTGCCAGCACCCAGGAGGCTCCGCTGACAGATACGCAGTATTTT. The chain employs TRBV7-9 and TRBJ2-3, with D maybe TRBD2 (5 bases). In germline, CDR1 is SEHNR, CDR2 FQNEAQ (reference sequence). The CDR3 is 15 residues long. V lost 7 bases, J lost 3 bases, and 17 bases lay in between.

This clone has just one count. CDR3 protein: CASSLRTGKNIQYF. DNA of the CDR3: TGTGCCAGCAGTTTAAGGACAGGAAAAAACATTCAGTACTTC. The chain is built from TRBV27 and TRBJ2-4; 7 bases are a match to TRBD1. The germline gives CDR1 MNHEY, CDR2 SMNVEV (reference sequence). There are 14 residues in the CDR3. Unmatched junction bases numbered 2, after V lost 2 bases and J lost 4 bases.

This sequence joins TRBV6-1 and TRBJ2-7; D is possibly TRBD1 (6 bases). Germline V gives CDR1 MNHNS, CDR2 SASEGT. The CDR3 loop spans 11 amino acids. V lost 8 bases and J 7 bases, leaving 12 bases between the germline ends. The CDR3 DNA reads as TGTGCCAGCCTCCGACAGGAAGAGCAGTACTTC. Amino acids: CASLRQEEQYF.

The rearrangement uses TRBV4-1 and TRBJ1-5, with D possibly matching TRBD1 (6 bases). Germline loops: CDR1 MGHRA, CDR2 YSYEKL. The CDR3 contains 15 residues. The germline V and J ends were trimmed by 0 bases and 2 bases, with 8 bases remaining between them. CDR3 bases: TGCGCCAGCAGCCAAGATTCAGGGGGCAATCAGCCCCAGCATTTT. Encoded protein: CASSQDSGGNQPQHF.

This clone came up a few times. The chain uses TRBV15 and TRBJ1-1; 7 nucleotides match TRBD1. The CDR3 runs 14 residues. The V segment lost 4 bases and the J segment 4 bases; nucleotides outside the gene matches: 6. Germline lookup yields CDR1 LNHNV and CDR2 YYDKDF (reference sequence). The CDR3 DNA reads TGTGCCACCAGCACAGGGGGTCGGCGCACTGAAGCTTTCTTT. As protein: CATSTGGRRTEAFF.

The chain is built from TRBV27 and TRBJ1-5; TRBD1 agrees at 8 bases. Germline lookup yields CDR1 MNHEY and CDR2 SMNVEV (reference sequence). The CDR3 is made up of 13 amino acids. Losses at the gene ends were 7 bases for V and 3 bases for J; bases not matched to a gene: 2. The CDR3 protein is CASTRGHNQPQHF. The CDR3 bases are TGTGCCAGCACCAGGGGGCACAATCAGCCCCAGCATTTT.

This sequence joins TRBV5-1 and TRBJ1-2, with 7 bases fitting TRBD1. Trimming took 4 bases from V and 6 from J; bases not matched to a gene: 6. Germline loops: CDR1 SGHRS, CDR2 YFSETQ. The CDR3 is 13 amino acids. CDR3 loop: CASSEGQADGYTF. For the CDR3, the DNA is TGCGCCAGCAGCGAAGGACAGGCGGATGGCTACACCTTC. Looking up the rest from reference TRBV5-1 and TRBJ1-2 gives the full variable domain: KAGVTQTPRYLIKTRGQQVTLSCSPISGHRSVSWYQQTPGQGLQFLFEYFSETQRNKGNFPGRFSGRQFSNSRSEMNVSTLELGDSALYLCASSEGQADGYTFGSGTRLTVV.

V and J are TRBV30 and TRBJ1-3; a possible D gene is TRBD1 (6 bases). The CDR3 sequence is 16 residues long. The V gene's germline CDR1 is GTSNPN and CDR2 SVGIG (reference sequence). Trimming pared 3 bases from V and 5 bases from J, leaving 20 bases between. CDR3 nucleotides: TGTGCCTGGAGGGCACCCGGACAGAAGTTTAGAAACACCATATATTTT. Protein product: CAWRAPGQKFRNTIYF. Together with reference TRBV30 and TRBJ1-3, the CDR3 gives the full variable domain: SQTIHQWPATLVQPVGSPLSLECTVEGTSNPNLYWYRQAAGRGLQLLFYSVGIGQISSEVPQNLSASRPQDRQFILSSKKLLLSDSGFYLCAWRAPGQKFRNTIYFGEGSWLTVV.